One and the same sample provided the 13 T cell receptor beta chains below, sequenced in a study of cytomegalovirus exposure and HLA in healthy donors. PCR primers comprised 60 Vbeta and 13 Jbeta primers. Assay used: immunoSEQ multiplex PCR; TCRdb lists only in-frame clones, some missing. Seen here are approximately 150,000 clones, around four fifths observed once, and the top ten hold approximately 1.3%. The sample was PBMCs. These TCRs come from a man under 40 in good health and CMV-seronegative.

This chain uses TRBV18 with TRBJ2-7; 7 bases fit TRBD2. Germline V gene lookup returns CDR1 KGHSH and CDR2 LQKENI. The CDR3 has 14 residues. The junction had 5 bases not matched to a gene; V was cut back by 3 bases and J by 3 bases. Here the CDR3 reads CASSPTGGSYEQYF. CDR3 DNA sequence: TGTGCCAGCTCACCGACGGGAGGCAGCTACGAGCAGTACTTC.

V is TRBV4-1 and J is TRBJ1-2; tentative D call: TRBD1 (6 bases). The CDR3 covers 13 residues. Germline V lookup: CDR1 MGHRA, CDR2 YSYEKL. Trimming removed 4 bases from V and 4 bases from J, with 10 bases in between. As DNA, the CDR3 is TGCGCCAGCAGCCTATCGGACAGCTATGGCTACACCTTC. Protein product: CASSLSDSYGYTF.

This clone was detected only a few times. The V and J genes are TRBV5-5 and TRBJ1-4; D is ambiguous. V was trimmed by 4 bases and J by 5 bases, leaving 12 bases between them. This CDR3 has 14 amino acids. Germline CDR1 and CDR2: SGHKS and YYEKEE (reference sequence). CDR3 bases: TGTGCCAGCAGCCCGCCCCCCGCGAATGAAAAACTGTTTTTT. The encoded protein is CASSPPPANEKLFF.

The chain has TRBV6-5 and TRBJ1-5, with D possibly matching TRBD1 (6 bases). Trimming stripped 10 bases from V and 4 bases from J, with 11 bases between. The V gene's germline CDR1 is MNHEY and CDR2 SVGAGI. CDR3 size: 12 residues. CDR3 sequence reads: CATGQYNQPQHF. CDR3 bases: TGTGCCACCGGACAGTATAATCAGCCCCAGCATTTT.

The rearrangement links TRBV29-1 to TRBJ2-7; D is ambiguous. The V gene's germline CDR1 is SQVTM and CDR2 ANQGSEA. The CDR3 extends over 11 amino acids. The ends were cut back, 7 bases at V and 2 bases at J, with 9 bases in the middle. The CDR3 here is CSGVRAYEQYF. CDR3 in DNA: TGCAGCGGTGTCCGAGCCTACGAGCAGTACTTC.

A single count supports this clone. The J gene is TRBJ1-5, the V gene TRBV23-1; 9 bases align to TRBD1. TRBV23-1 is given ORF status, its function remaining uncertain. The CDR3 has 16 amino acids. The V and J ends lost 4 bases and 4 bases, in that order; junction bases with no gene match: 8. The CDR3 region is CASSRTLGTGNQPQHF. Written as DNA, the CDR3 is TGCGCCAGCAGTCGCACTCTAGGGACAGGGAATCAGCCCCAGCATTTT.

The rearrangement joins TRBV27 to TRBJ1-6; tentative D call: TRBD1 (5 bases). The germline V and J ends were trimmed by 6 bases and 9 bases, with 12 bases remaining between them. CDR3 length equals 13 residues. Germline-derived CDR1 and CDR2 are MNHEY and SMNVEV (reference sequence). Here the CDR3 reads CASSPIGVSPLHF. Here the CDR3 DNA reads TGTGCCAGCAGCCCCATAGGGGTTTCACCCCTCCACTTT.

This sequence joins TRBV6-5 and TRBJ1-6; D uncertain. Germline CDR1 is MNHEY and CDR2 is SVGAGI. The ends were cut back, 5 bases at V and 7 bases at J, with 9 bases in the middle. This CDR3 spans 13 amino acids. The CDR3 is CASSPGVNSPLHF. The CDR3 DNA is TGTGCCAGCAGTCCCGGGGTAAATTCACCCCTCCACTTT.

The V call is TRBV7-9, the J call TRBJ1-1, with 8 positions matching TRBD1. Per germline, CDR1 SEHNR and CDR2 FQNEAQ (reference sequence). CDR3 length equals 15 residues. The V gene end was trimmed by 0 bases and the J gene end by 4 bases; junction bases not matched to a gene: 4. The CDR3: CASSLAGTGGTEAFF. The CDR3 DNA sequence: TGTGCCAGCAGCTTAGCCGGGACAGGAGGCACTGAAGCTTTCTTT. Variable domain in full (rest from reference TRBV7-9 and TRBJ1-1): DTGVSQNPRHKITKRGQNVTFRCDPISEHNRLYWYRQTLGQGPEFLTYFQNEAQLEKSRLLSDRFSAERPKGSFSTLEIQRTEQGDSAMYLCASSLAGTGGTEAFFGQGTRLTVV.

This clone was detected only a few times. This chain connects TRBV7-9 to TRBJ1-4; unclear D gene. The germline CDR1 and CDR2 sequences are SEHNR and FQNEAQ (reference sequence). The CDR3 runs 16 residues. Trimming shortened V by 5 bases and J by 7 bases, and 20 bases separated the two germline ends. The CDR3 DNA is TGTGCCAGCAGCCCAAAGAGCTCAGGAACTTTTGAAAAACTGTTTTTT. Translated: CASSPKSSGTFEKLFF.

This clone was seen only a few times. The gene calls are TRBV4-3 and TRBJ1-4; 10 nucleotides agree with TRBD1. This CDR3 region has 16 residues. With V trimmed by 4 bases and J by 6 bases, 8 bases remained unmatched. The germline V gene has CDR1 LGHNA and CDR2 YSLEER. CDR3 sequence (DNA): TGCGCCAGCAGCCCCCGGACCGGGACAGGGGATGAAAAACTGTTTTTT. It translates to CASSPRTGTGDEKLFF.

Only one count was recorded for this clone. The chain employs TRBV19 and TRBJ1-2, with TRBD1 identical over 9 bases. Trimming at V came to 5 bases and at J to 7 bases, leaving 8 bases not matched to a gene. CDR1 and CDR2 (germline): LNHDA, SQIVND (reference sequence). The CDR3 runs 14 residues. CDR3 amino acids: CASSPGDRAGGYTF. The CDR3 DNA sequence: TGTGCCAGTAGTCCCGGGGACAGGGCGGGTGGCTACACCTTC.

This chain joins TRBV27 and TRBJ1-6; D is perhaps TRBD1 (5 bases). The germline V gene has CDR1 MNHEY and CDR2 SMNVEV (reference sequence). The CDR3 extends over 16 amino acids. The V and J ends lost 3 bases and 1 base respectively, with 10 bases between them. CDR3 protein: CASSLGRGSYNSPLHF. The DNA for the CDR3 is TGTGCCAGCAGTTTGGGAAGGGGATCCTATAATTCACCCCTCCACTTT.